This entry concerns a single T cell receptor beta chain. CDR3 size: 15 residues. With 8 bases clipped from V and 9 bases from J, the junction kept 7 bases outside the gene matches. The germline CDR1 and CDR2 sequences are MNHEY and SMNVEV (reference sequence). Some clones are missing from TCRdb's copy, which holds only in-frame ones; the method was immunoSEQ multiplex PCR. The sample has 50,000 to 70,000 clones, roughly 92% seen once; the top ten hold roughly 1.5%. The data originate from a study of T cell changes during pregnancy in multiple sclerosis. The chain links TRBV27 to TRBJ2-1, with TRBD2 matching over 16 bases. The TCR sequence derives from a female donor with multiple sclerosis, enrolled in a pregnancy study. The sample in question was peripheral blood, obtained in the second trimester of pregnancy. Here the CDR3 DNA reads TGTGCCAGCCAACCGGGGACTAGCGGGAGGGGTGAGCAGTTCTTC. Translation: CASQPGTSGRGEQFF.